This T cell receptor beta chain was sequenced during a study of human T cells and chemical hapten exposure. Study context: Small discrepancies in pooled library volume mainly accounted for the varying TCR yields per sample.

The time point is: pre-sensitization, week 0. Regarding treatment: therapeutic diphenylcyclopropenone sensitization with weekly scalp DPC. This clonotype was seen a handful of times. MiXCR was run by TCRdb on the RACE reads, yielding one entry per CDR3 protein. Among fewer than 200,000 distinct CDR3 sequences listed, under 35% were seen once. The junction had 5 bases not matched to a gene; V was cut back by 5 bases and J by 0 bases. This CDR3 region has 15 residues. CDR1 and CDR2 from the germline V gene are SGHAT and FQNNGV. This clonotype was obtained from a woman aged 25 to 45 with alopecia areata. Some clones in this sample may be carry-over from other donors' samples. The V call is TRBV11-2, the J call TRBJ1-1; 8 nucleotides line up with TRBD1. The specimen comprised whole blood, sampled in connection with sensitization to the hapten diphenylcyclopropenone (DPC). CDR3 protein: CASSPGDRLNTEAFF. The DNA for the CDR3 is TGTGCCAGCAGCCCCGGGGACAGGTTGAACACTGAAGCTTTCTTT.